The 18 T cell receptor beta chains below all came from one sample that was sequenced in a study of T cells in Graves' hyperthyroidism and ophthalmopathy. Amplification yielded TCR beta CDR3 regions, with RNA transcripts as the source. The HTBI primer set drove a first-round RT-PCR of the TCR CDR3. TCRdb reprocessed the multiplex PCR reads via MiXCR and lists one record per CDR3 protein. The data hold 500,000 to 600,000 distinct CDR3 sequences, with more than 45% observed a single time. The sample was peripheral blood or thyroid tissue (not recorded which). Receptors originate from a woman under 30 with Graves' hyperthyroidism.

V gene TRBV2 combines with J gene TRBJ2-7; 10 positions match TRBD2. The J call may be incorrect, as the DNA end agrees better with TRBJ2-5. Germline CDR1 reads SNHLY; CDR2 reads FYNNEI. The length of the CDR3 is 17 residues. The CDR3 sequence: CASSEKGIAGGRETQYF. Here the CDR3 DNA reads TGTGCCAGCAGTGAAAAGGGGATAGCGGGAGGCCGTGAGACCCAGTACTTC.

CDR3 protein: CSASGLVTVIWTGYGYTF. CDR3 bases: TGCAGTGCTAGTGGTTTGGTAACGGTAATATGGACTGGCTATGGCTACACCTTC. The rearrangement joins TRBV20-1 to TRBJ1-2; D is undetermined. The V gene's germline CDR1 is DFQATT and CDR2 SNEGSKA (reference sequence). V was cut by 3 bases and J by 4 bases, with 27 bases left in between. The CDR3 length is 18 residues.

The CDR3 loop is CASRSAPGLPNEKLFF. The CDR3 DNA reads as TGTGCCAGCAGATCCGCACCGGGACTCCCTAATGAAAAACTGTTTTTT. The chain carries TRBV2 and TRBJ1-4; D might be TRBD1 (5 bases). Germline-derived CDR1 and CDR2 are SNHLY and FYNNEI. Trimming pared 6 bases from V and 3 bases from J, leaving 17 bases between. This CDR3 region has 16 residues.

This clonotype was seen ten or more times. The chain links TRBV9 to TRBJ2-2; D unresolved. Between the trimmed V and J ends, which lost 4 bases and 8 bases, there was a span of 6 bases. CDR1 is SGDLS and CDR2 is YYNGEE in the germline V gene. CDR3 length: 11 residues. The CDR3 loop reads CASSMRGELFF. The CDR3 nucleotides read TGTGCCAGCAGCATGAGGGGGGAGCTGTTTTTT.

The sample holds many counts of this clonotype. The gene calls are TRBV7-7 and TRBJ2-2, with no clear D. The CDR3 is 17 amino acids. The V end was cut by 4 bases, the J end by 8 bases, with 23 bases between. In germline, CDR1 is SSHAT, CDR2 FNYEAQ (reference sequence). The CDR3 loop reads CASSSAGVGAFRGELFF. CDR3 coding DNA: TGTGCCAGCAGCTCCGCCGGCGTTGGAGCTTTTCGGGGGGAGCTGTTTTTT. The full variable domain, rest sourced from reference TRBV7-7 and TRBJ2-2, is GAGVSQSPRYKVTKRGQDVTLRCDPISSHATLYWYQQALGQGPEFLTYFNYEAQPDKSGLPSDRFSAERPEGSISTLTIQRTEQRDSAMYRCASSSAGVGAFRGELFFGEGSRLTVL.

The chain uses TRBV6-5 and TRBJ1-2; D is undetermined. Germline CDR1 is MNHEY and CDR2 is SVGAGI. The CDR3 has 13 residues. The germline V and J ends were trimmed by 2 bases and 5 bases, with 9 bases remaining between them. The DNA of the CDR3 is TGTGCCAGCAGTTACCCCCCTGCGTATGGCTACACCTTC. Its protein is CASSYPPAYGYTF.

This clonotype was recorded at least ten times. The chain carries TRBV3-1 and TRBJ1-5; no clear D. CDR1 is LGHDT and CDR2 is YNNKEL in the germline V gene (reference sequence). V lost 0 bases, J lost 6 bases, and 9 bases lay in between. The CDR3 spans 14 residues. The CDR3 loop is CASSQEGYSQPQHF. The DNA of the CDR3 is TGTGCCAGCAGCCAAGAGGGGTATAGTCAGCCCCAGCATTTT.

In this sample, this clonotype turned up many times. The chain couples TRBV13 to TRBJ2-7, with 8 bases fitting TRBD1. Germline CDR1 is PRHDT and CDR2 is FYEKMQ (reference sequence). J was trimmed by 3 bases and V by 7 bases; bases with no gene match: 5. The CDR3 length is 13 residues. This chain's CDR3 is CASTLRGLYEQYF. The DNA for the CDR3 is TGTGCCAGCACCCTCAGGGGGCTCTACGAGCAGTACTTC.

The chain employs TRBV15 and TRBJ1-2, with D perhaps TRBD1 (5 bases). The length of the CDR3 is 16 residues. The V gene's germline CDR1 is LNHNV and CDR2 YYDKDF (reference sequence). The V end lost 3 bases, the J end lost 4 bases, and 18 bases lay between the germline ends. The CDR3 loop is CATSSSTLAGTYGYTF. The CDR3 DNA reads as TGTGCCACCAGCAGCTCAACCCTGGCGGGGACCTATGGCTACACCTTC.

This clonotype was picked up many times. This chain joins TRBV24-1 and TRBJ2-3; 7 bases agree with TRBD2. The CDR3 is 16 residues long. The V and J ends lost 1 base and 2 bases, in that order; junction bases with no gene match: 5. Germline V CDR1 and CDR2: KGHDR, SFDVKD. For the CDR3, the DNA is TGTGCCACCAGTGATTTAACTAGCGCAACCACAGATACGCAGTATTTT. It encodes CATSDLTSATTDTQYF.

The chain recombines TRBV7-8 with TRBJ2-5; D not certain. The germline CDR1 and CDR2 sequences are SGHVS and FQNEAQ. The V and J ends lost 3 bases and 4 bases respectively, with 12 bases between them. The CDR3 spans 14 residues. The CDR3 region has the DNA TGTGCCAGCAGCTTCGATGGGCGGCGAGAGACCCAGTACTTC. It codes for CASSFDGRRETQYF.

This clonotype was picked up many times. The V gene is TRBV7-9, the J gene TRBJ1-1, with 9 positions matching TRBD1. CDR3 length equals 11 residues. Germline-derived CDR1 and CDR2 are SEHNR and FQNEAQ (reference sequence). V lost 5 bases and J lost 11; bases outside the gene matches: 3. This CDR3 is CASSRQGEAFF. Here the CDR3 DNA reads TGTGCCAGCAGCCGACAGGGGGAGGCTTTCTTT.

The chain employs TRBV29-1 and TRBJ1-1; TRBD1 agrees at 8 bases. V shed 5 bases and J 1 base; nucleotides not matched to a gene: 12. The CDR3 has 16 residues. Germline assignment: CDR1 SQVTM and CDR2 ANQGSEA. In nucleotides, the CDR3 is TGCAGCGTTAGGGCAGGGGGCGCTTTTAAGAACACTGAAGCTTTCTTT. Encoded protein: CSVRAGGAFKNTEAFF.

With regard to this clonotype: This may stem from a read error, because a much larger clone lies one nucleotide away. The chain uses TRBV7-7 and TRBJ2-2, with 7 bases that match TRBD1. This CDR3 has 14 amino acids. The germline gives CDR1 SSHAT, CDR2 FNYEAQ (reference sequence). CDR3 region: CASSDREGAGELVF. The CDR3 coding sequence is TGTGCTAGCAGCGACCGAGAGGGGGCCGGGGAGCTGGTTTTT.

This clonotype was seen many times. The rearrangement uses TRBV2 and TRBJ1-2, with TRBD1 identical over 7 bases. From germline, CDR1 is SNHLY and CDR2 FYNNEI. The CDR3 runs to 15 residues. With V trimmed by 2 bases and J by 4 bases, 7 bases remained unmatched. CDR3 region: CASSERDSSAYGYTF. CDR3 nucleotide sequence: TGTGCCAGCAGTGAAAGGGACAGCAGTGCCTATGGCTACACCTTC.

The rearrangement links TRBV20-1 to TRBJ1-1, with 7 bases lining up with TRBD1. Per the germline V gene, CDR1 is DFQATT and CDR2 is SNEGSKA (reference sequence). The V segment lost 5 bases and the J segment 1 base; nucleotides outside the gene matches: 16. This CDR3 has 17 amino acids. The CDR3 loop is CSAGTRGLGGRNTEAFF. The CDR3 nucleotides read TGCAGTGCTGGCACGAGAGGGTTAGGGGGCAGGAACACTGAAGCTTTCTTT.

This clonotype was seen many times. As DNA, the CDR3 is TGCAGTGCTAGACGCGCGGGAGGGCCTAGGGCCTACGAGCAGTACTTC. Its protein is CSARRAGGPRAYEQYF. The chain couples TRBV20-1 to TRBJ2-7, with 9 bases identical to TRBD2. The CDR3 totals 16 residues. The germline CDR1 and CDR2 sequences are DFQATT and SNEGSKA (reference sequence). Trimming cost V 2 bases and J 2 bases; bases outside gene matches: 10.

In its sample, this clonotype was seen many times. V is TRBV20-1 and J is TRBJ1-5, with TRBD1 matching over 7 bases. Germline V gene data show CDR1 as DFQATT and CDR2 as SNEGSKA (reference sequence). The ends lost 5 bases at V and 4 bases at J; junction bases unmatched: 14. This CDR3 comprises 16 residues. CDR3 nucleotide sequence: TGCAGTGCTCCTCCGGCGGCAGGGGGGACAAATCAGCCCCAGCATTTT. Protein product: CSAPPAAGGTNQPQHF.